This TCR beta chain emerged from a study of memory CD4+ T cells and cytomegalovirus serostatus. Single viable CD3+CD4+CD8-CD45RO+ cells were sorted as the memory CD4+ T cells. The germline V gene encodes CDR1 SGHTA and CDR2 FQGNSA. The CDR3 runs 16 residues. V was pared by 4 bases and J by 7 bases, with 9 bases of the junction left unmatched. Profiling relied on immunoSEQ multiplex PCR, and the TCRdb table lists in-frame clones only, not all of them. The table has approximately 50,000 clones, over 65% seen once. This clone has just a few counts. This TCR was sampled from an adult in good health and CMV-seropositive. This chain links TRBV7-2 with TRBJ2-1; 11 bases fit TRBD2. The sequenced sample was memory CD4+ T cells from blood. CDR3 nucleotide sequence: TGTGCCAGCAGCTCAGGACTAGCGGGTACGAGGAATGAGCAGTTCTTC. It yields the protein CASSSGLAGTRNEQFF.